Sequencing of this TCR beta chain was carried out in a study of T cell repertoires in cytomegalovirus infection. Study background: Matching HLA type, along with CMV infection, was indicated by public TCR beta signatures.

As regards this clonotype: Its cognate antigen is unknown.

TCRdb ran MiXCR on the reads and lists one entry per CDR3 protein. This sample yields about 190,000 distinct CDR3 sequences, of which roughly 28% are seen a single time; about 31% belongs to the top ten. Broader study findings: The study found HLA-C-restricted CMV-specific TCR beta clonotypes dominating the ex vivo response. Cumulative public TCR beta family frequency identified CMV carriers with the relevant HLA.

This CDR3 is built from 15 residues. Trimming stripped 5 bases from V and 0 bases from J, with 14 bases between. Looked up from germline, CDR1 is DFQATT and CDR2 is SNEGSKA (reference sequence). The chain has TRBV20-1 and TRBJ2-4, with D possibly TRBD2 on 5 matching bases. The sample consisted of PBMCs. The TCR sequence derives from a human donor in good health (CMV status not recorded). Some clones in this sample may be carry-over from other donors' samples. Written as DNA, the CDR3 is TGCAGTGCTCCGGTCCGGGGTGGAGCCAAAAACATTCAGTACTTC. Encoded protein: CSAPVRGGAKNIQYF.